One sample yielded the 14 T cell receptor beta chains listed below, sequenced in a study of T cell responses to AZD1222 COVID-19 vaccine. Libraries were prepared by immunoSEQ multiplex PCR; TCRdb keeps only in-frame clonotypes and omits some of them. Of fewer than 150,000 clones detected, over 75% appear once; the ten largest clones hold over 5%. Source: peripheral blood, taken on day 0 of AZD1222 vaccination. The receptors stem from an adult in good health.

This chain joins TRBV5-1 and TRBJ2-7; the D is unclear. CDR1 is SGHRS and CDR2 is YFSETQ in the germline V gene. The CDR3 sequence is 14 residues long. Trimming removed 1 base from V and 6 bases from J, with 14 bases in between. CDR3 sequence reads: CASSLTELSGEQYF. The CDR3 nucleotides read TGCGCCAGCAGCTTGACAGAGCTGTCGGGCGAGCAGTACTTC.

The chain uses TRBV19 and TRBJ1-6, with TRBD1 matching over 10 bases. Germline values: CDR1 LNHDA, CDR2 SQIVND (reference sequence). The J segment lost 5 bases and the V segment lost 10 bases, leaving 2 bases of the junction unmatched. This CDR3 spans 13 amino acids. The CDR3 DNA is TGTGCCACAGGACAGGGGGATAATTCACCCCTCCACTTT. Translated, it gives CATGQGDNSPLHF.

The gene calls are TRBV4-1 and TRBJ2-1, with D possibly TRBD1 on 5 matching bases. Trimming took off 4 bases at V and 7 bases at J, with 14 bases between the two ends. The germline CDR1 and CDR2 sequences are MGHRA and YSYEKL. This CDR3 has 14 amino acids. This chain's CDR3 is CASSPAGRGNEQFF. The DNA of the CDR3 is TGCGCCAGCAGCCCCGCCGGAAGGGGTAATGAGCAGTTCTTC.

The CDR3 region has the DNA TGTGCCAGCAGTGCTAGAGCGGGGGGCGGGAGCTCCTACAATGAGCAGTTCTTC. Its protein product is CASSARAGGGSSYNEQFF. J is TRBJ2-1 and V is TRBV11-3, with TRBD2 matching 9 bases. The CDR3 is made up of 18 amino acids. Germline V gene data show CDR1 as SGHNT and CDR2 as YENEEA. The V gene end was trimmed by 6 bases and the J gene end by 0 bases; junction bases not matched to a gene: 12.

The chain has TRBV15 and TRBJ1-2; a possible D gene is TRBD1 (6 bases). This CDR3 has 16 residues. The germline gives CDR1 LNHNV, CDR2 YYDKDF (reference sequence). The ends were cut back, 1 base at V and 4 bases at J, with 16 bases in the middle. Written as DNA, the CDR3 is TGTGCCACCAGCAGAGGTGCGGGGGCAACCATCTATGGCTACACCTTC. Its protein is CATSRGAGATIYGYTF.

The chain recombines TRBV27 with TRBJ1-2; TRBD1 aligns across 9 bases. Unmatched junction bases numbered 10, after V lost 5 bases and J lost 0 bases. Germline V gene lookup returns CDR1 MNHEY and CDR2 SMNVEV (reference sequence). The CDR3 loop spans 17 amino acids. In DNA form, the CDR3 reads TGTGCCAGCAGTACGGGGACAGGGCGCTTAGCTAACTATGGCTACACCTTC. Amino acid sequence: CASSTGTGRLANYGYTF.

The rearrangement joins TRBV5-6 to TRBJ2-5; D remains ambiguous. Germline lookup yields CDR1 SGHDT and CDR2 YYEEEE. This CDR3 spans 11 amino acids. Deletions cut 2 bases from V and 5 bases from J, with 4 bases between. Here the CDR3 reads CASSFVETQYF. The CDR3 DNA follows: TGTGCCAGCAGCTTTGTCGAGACCCAGTACTTC.

This chain uses TRBV4-2 with TRBJ1-1; D perhaps matches TRBD1 (5 bases). This CDR3 contains 13 residues. Germline CDR1 reads LGHNA; CDR2 reads YNFKEQ. V was cut by 5 bases and J by 5 bases, with 12 bases left in between. The CDR3 DNA follows: TGTGCCAGCAGCTTTTGGACACTTACTGAAGCTTTCTTT. Translated: CASSFWTLTEAFF.

The chain joins TRBV5-4 to TRBJ1-6; the D gene is possibly TRBD1 (5 bases). V lost 0 bases to trimming and J lost 8 bases, with 9 bases between them. CDR3 length: 14 residues. Per the germline V gene, CDR1 is SGHNT and CDR2 is YYREEE (reference sequence). In nucleotides, the CDR3 is TGTGCCAGCAGCTTGGGAGACAGATATTCACCCCTCCACTTT. Translation gives CASSLGDRYSPLHF.

The chain has TRBV15 and TRBJ2-3; no clear D. V gave up 1 base and J gave up 2 bases, with 10 bases separating them. Germline CDR1 is LNHNV and CDR2 is YYDKDF (reference sequence). The CDR3 consists of 15 residues. The CDR3 coding sequence is TGTGCCACCAGCAGAGTATGGGAAATCACAGATACGCAGTATTTT. Translated, it gives CATSRVWEITDTQYF.

This rearrangement joins TRBV7-2 to TRBJ1-2; the D gene is possibly TRBD1 (5 bases). The CDR3 spans 13 residues. Trimming took off 3 bases at V and 8 bases at J, with 13 bases between the two ends. In germline, CDR1 is SGHTA, CDR2 FQGNSA. CDR3 nucleotide sequence: TGTGCCAGCAGCTTCACGACAGTCGGGGGCTACACCTTC. The encoded protein is CASSFTTVGGYTF.

This chain links TRBV7-2 with TRBJ2-5; TRBD2 might be the D (5 bases). Trimming stripped 1 base from V and 2 bases from J, with 14 bases between. Germline CDR1 is SGHTA and CDR2 is FQGNSA. This CDR3 comprises 16 residues. The CDR3 here is CASSLGALLDQETQYF. As DNA, the CDR3 is TGTGCCAGCAGCTTAGGTGCCCTACTAGATCAAGAGACCCAGTACTTC.

V usage is TRBV5-1 and J usage is TRBJ1-3, with D unresolved. From germline, CDR1 is SGHRS and CDR2 YFSETQ. This CDR3 spans 16 amino acids. V was clipped by 4 bases and J by 2 bases, with 16 bases between them. The CDR3 region is CASSPKAGLTGNTIYF. The CDR3 DNA follows: TGCGCCAGCAGCCCAAAAGCGGGTCTTACTGGAAACACCATATATTTT.

The rearrangement links TRBV20-1 to TRBJ2-2; D call uncertain. CDR3 length: 11 residues. The germline gives CDR1 DFQATT, CDR2 SNEGSKA (reference sequence). V was cut by 6 bases and J by 5 bases, with 7 bases left in between. The CDR3 loop reads CSAETTGELFF. In DNA form, the CDR3 reads TGCAGTGCCGAAACAACCGGGGAGCTGTTTTTT.